Below, one T cell receptor (beta chain) is given with its context. The antigen remains undetermined. This specimen comes from a study of T cell responses to AZD1222 COVID-19 vaccine. Notes on the study in general: Unmutated regions of variants are reportedly targeted by nearly half of spike-specific TCRs.

Some clones are missing from TCRdb's copy, which holds only in-frame ones; the method was immunoSEQ multiplex PCR. This table holds roughly 140,000 clones, around 93% found once. The germline V gene encodes CDR1 MNHEY and CDR2 SMNVEV (reference sequence). There are 12 residues in the CDR3. V was cut by 8 bases and J by 2 bases, with 10 bases left in between. This sequence joins TRBV27 and TRBJ2-7; D remains ambiguous. This sample comprised peripheral blood, obtained on day 0 of AZD1222 vaccination. The origin of this receptor is an adult in good health. The CDR3 DNA is TGTGCCAGCCGGGTCAGTCCCTACGAGCAGTACTTC. Protein: CASRVSPYEQYF.